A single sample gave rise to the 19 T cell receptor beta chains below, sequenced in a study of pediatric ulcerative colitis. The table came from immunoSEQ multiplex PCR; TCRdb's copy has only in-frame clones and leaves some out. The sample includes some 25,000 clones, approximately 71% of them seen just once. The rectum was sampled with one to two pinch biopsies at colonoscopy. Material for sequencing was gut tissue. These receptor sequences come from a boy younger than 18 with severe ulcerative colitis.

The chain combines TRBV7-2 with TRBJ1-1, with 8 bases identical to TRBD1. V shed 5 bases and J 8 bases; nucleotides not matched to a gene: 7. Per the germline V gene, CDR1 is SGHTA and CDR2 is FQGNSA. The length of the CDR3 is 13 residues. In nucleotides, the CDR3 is TGTGCCAGCAGCATATCTACAGGGGGAGAAGCTTTCTTT. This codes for CASSISTGGEAFF.

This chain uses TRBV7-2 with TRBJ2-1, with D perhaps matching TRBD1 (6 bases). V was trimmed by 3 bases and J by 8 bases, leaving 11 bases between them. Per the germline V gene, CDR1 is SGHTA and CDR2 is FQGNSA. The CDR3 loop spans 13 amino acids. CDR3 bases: TGTGCCAGCAGCTTCTCACAGGGCCATGAGCAGTTCTTC. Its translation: CASSFSQGHEQFF.

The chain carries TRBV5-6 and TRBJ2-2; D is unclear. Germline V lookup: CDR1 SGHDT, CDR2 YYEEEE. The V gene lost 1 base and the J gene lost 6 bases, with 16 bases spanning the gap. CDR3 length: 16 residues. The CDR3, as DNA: TGTGCCAGCAGCTTGTTATTTCGCAGAGAGGCCGGGGAGCTGTTTTTT. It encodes CASSLLFRREAGELFF.

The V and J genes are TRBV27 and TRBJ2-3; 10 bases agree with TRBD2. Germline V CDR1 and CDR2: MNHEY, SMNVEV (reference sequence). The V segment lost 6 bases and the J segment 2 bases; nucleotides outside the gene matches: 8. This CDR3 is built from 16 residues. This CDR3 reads CASRSILAGITDTQYF. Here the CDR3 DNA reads TGTGCCAGCAGATCCATACTAGCGGGAATCACAGATACGCAGTATTTT.

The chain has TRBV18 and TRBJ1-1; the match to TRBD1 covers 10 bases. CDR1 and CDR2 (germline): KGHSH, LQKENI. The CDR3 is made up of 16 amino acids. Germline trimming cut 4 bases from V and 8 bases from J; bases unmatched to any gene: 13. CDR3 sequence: CASSHQSSGQGIEAFF. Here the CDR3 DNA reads TGTGCCAGCTCACACCAATCCTCGGGACAGGGGATCGAAGCTTTCTTT.

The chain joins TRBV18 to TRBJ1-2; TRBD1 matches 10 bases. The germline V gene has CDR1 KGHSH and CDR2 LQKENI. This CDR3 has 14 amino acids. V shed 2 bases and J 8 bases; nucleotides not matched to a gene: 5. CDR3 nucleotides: TGTGCCAGCTCACCAGAGACAGGGGGCGGCGGCTACACCTTC. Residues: CASSPETGGGGYTF.

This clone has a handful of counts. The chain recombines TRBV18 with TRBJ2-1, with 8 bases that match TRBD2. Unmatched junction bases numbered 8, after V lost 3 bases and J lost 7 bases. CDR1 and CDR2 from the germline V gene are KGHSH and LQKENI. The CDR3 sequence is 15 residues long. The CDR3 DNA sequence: TGTGCCAGCTCACCTGGGCTAGCGGGCCTAAATGAGCAGTTCTTC. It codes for CASSPGLAGLNEQFF.

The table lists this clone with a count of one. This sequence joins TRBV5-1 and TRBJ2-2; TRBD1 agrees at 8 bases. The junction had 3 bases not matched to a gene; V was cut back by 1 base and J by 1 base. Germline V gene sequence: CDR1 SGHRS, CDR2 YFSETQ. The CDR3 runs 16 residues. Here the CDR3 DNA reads TGCGCCAGCAGCTTGTTTGGGACAGGGAACACCGGGGAGCTGTTTTTT. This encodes CASSLFGTGNTGELFF.

The DNA for the CDR3 is TGTGCCAGGGTCGCAAAACTAGCGGGAGTGACAGATACGCAGTATTTT. This gives the protein CARVAKLAGVTDTQYF. The V and J genes are TRBV19 and TRBJ2-3; 11 bases are a match to TRBD2. CDR1 is LNHDA, CDR2 SQIVND, per germline (reference sequence). V was pared by 9 bases and J by 3 bases, with 11 bases of the junction left unmatched. The CDR3 loop spans 16 amino acids. Looking up the rest from reference TRBV19 and TRBJ2-3 gives the full variable domain: DGGITQSPKYLFRKEGQNVTLSCEQNLNHDAMYWYRQDPGQGLRLIYYSQIVNDFQKGDIAEGYSVSREKKESFPLTVTSAQKNPTAFYLCARVAKLAGVTDTQYFGPGTRLTVL.

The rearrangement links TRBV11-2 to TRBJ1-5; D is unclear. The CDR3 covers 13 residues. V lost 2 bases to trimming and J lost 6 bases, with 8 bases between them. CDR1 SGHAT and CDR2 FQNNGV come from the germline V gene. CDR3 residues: CASSLLLGQPQHF. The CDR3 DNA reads TGTGCCAGCAGCTTATTGTTGGGTCAGCCCCAGCATTTT.

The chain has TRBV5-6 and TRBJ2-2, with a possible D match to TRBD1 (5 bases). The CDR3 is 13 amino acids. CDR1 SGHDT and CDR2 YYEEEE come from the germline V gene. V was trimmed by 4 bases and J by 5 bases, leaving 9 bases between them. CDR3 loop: CASSTGPTGELFF. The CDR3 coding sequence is TGTGCCAGCAGCACAGGACCGACCGGGGAGCTGTTTTTT.

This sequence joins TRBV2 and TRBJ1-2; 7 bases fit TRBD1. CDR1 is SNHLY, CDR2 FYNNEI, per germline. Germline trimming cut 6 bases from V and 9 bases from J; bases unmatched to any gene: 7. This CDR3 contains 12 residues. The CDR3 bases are TGTGCCAGCAGCGCGACAGGGTCCCGCTACACCTTC. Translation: CASSATGSRYTF. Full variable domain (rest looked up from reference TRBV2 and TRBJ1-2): EPEVTQTPSHQVTQMGQEVILRCVPISNHLYFYWYRQILGQKVEFLVSFYNNEISEKSEIFDDQFSVERPDGSNFTLKIRSTKLEDSAMYFCASSATGSRYTFGSGTRLTVV.

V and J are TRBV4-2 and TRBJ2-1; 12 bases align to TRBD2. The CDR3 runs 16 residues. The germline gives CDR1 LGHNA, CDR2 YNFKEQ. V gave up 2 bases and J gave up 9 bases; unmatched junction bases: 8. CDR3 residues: CASSQMGLAGAPEQFF. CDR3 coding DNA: TGTGCCAGCAGCCAAATGGGACTAGCGGGCGCCCCTGAGCAGTTCTTC.

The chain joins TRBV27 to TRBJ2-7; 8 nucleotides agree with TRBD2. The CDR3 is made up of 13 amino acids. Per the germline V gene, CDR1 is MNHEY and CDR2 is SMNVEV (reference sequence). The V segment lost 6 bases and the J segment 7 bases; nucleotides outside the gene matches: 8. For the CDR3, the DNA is TGTGCCAGCAGGCCGGGACTAGTGGGGGAGCAGTACTTC. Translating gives CASRPGLVGEQYF.

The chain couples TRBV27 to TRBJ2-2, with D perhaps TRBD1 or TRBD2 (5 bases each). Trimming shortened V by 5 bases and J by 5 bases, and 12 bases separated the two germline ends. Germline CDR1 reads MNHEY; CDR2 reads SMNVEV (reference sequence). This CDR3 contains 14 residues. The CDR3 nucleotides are TGTGCCAGCAGTCTATGGGACGGTACCGGGGAGCTGTTTTTT. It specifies CASSLWDGTGELFF.

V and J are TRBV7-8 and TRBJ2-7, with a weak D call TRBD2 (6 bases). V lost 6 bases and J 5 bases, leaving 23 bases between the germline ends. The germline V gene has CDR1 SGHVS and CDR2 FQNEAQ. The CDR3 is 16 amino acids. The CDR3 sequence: CASRRPSDYTTDEQYF. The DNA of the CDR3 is TGTGCCAGCAGACGCCCTTCGGACTACACCACCGACGAGCAGTACTTC.

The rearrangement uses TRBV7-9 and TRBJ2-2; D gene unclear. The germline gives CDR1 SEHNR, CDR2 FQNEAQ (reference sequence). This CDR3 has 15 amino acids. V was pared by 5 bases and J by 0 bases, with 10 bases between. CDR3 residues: CASSPKRANTGELFF. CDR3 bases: TGTGCCAGCAGCCCGAAAAGGGCGAACACCGGGGAGCTGTTTTTT.

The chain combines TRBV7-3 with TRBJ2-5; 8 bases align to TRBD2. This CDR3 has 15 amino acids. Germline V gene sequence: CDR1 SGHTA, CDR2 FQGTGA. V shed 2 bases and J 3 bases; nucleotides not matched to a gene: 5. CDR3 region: CASSLAGGQKETQYF. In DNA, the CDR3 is TGTGCCAGCAGCTTAGCGGGGGGTCAAAAAGAGACCCAGTACTTC.

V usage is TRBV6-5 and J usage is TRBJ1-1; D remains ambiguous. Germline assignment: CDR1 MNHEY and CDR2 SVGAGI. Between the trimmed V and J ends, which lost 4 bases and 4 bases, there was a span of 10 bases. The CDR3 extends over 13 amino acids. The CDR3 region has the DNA TGTGCCAGCAGTTTTAAAGTGAGCACTGAAGCTTTCTTT. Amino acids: CASSFKVSTEAFF.